Following are 8 T cell receptor beta chains from one sample sequenced in a study of shared clonotypes between healthy human individuals. Assay used: immunoSEQ multiplex PCR; TCRdb lists only in-frame clones, some missing. Of about 2.3 million clones in the sample, approximately 90% were seen once. What was sequenced was naive CD4+ T cells from PBMCs. The subset denotes: CD45RA+ positively selected. These receptors were obtained from a man younger than 35 in good health. Some clones in this sample may be carry-over from other donors' samples.

This clone was found once. CDR3 loop: CASSKTHTYEQYF. CDR3 bases: TGTGCCAGCAGTAAGACACATACCTACGAGCAGTACTTC. The V gene is TRBV11-3, the J gene TRBJ2-7; D unresolved. The CDR3 totals 13 residues. Germline V gives CDR1 SGHNT, CDR2 YENEEA. Trimming left V 6 bases short and J 2 bases short, with 11 bases between.

The gene calls are TRBV28 and TRBJ2-5; 10 bases line up with TRBD2. The CDR3 length is 17 residues. Germline lookup yields CDR1 MDHEN and CDR2 SYDVKM. J lost 2 bases, V lost 3 bases, and 9 bases had no gene match. For the CDR3, the DNA is TGTGCCAGCAGTTTGGCTACTAGCGGGATGCGTCAAGAGACCCAGTACTTC. Its protein is CASSLATSGMRQETQYF.

This clone was seen only once. Other nucleotide sequences in the sample specify the same CDR3. The chain is built from TRBV6-4 and TRBJ1-2; D may be TRBD1 (5 bases). The CDR3 loop spans 14 amino acids. The V gene lost 0 bases and the J gene lost 8 bases, with 13 bases spanning the gap. CDR1 is MRHNA, CDR2 SNTAGT, per germline. Here the CDR3 reads CASSDSWGRGGYTF. As DNA, the CDR3 is TGTGCCAGCAGTGACTCATGGGGACGAGGGGGCTACACCTTC.

The rearrangement joins TRBV5-1 to TRBJ1-2, with D perhaps TRBD1 (6 bases). The CDR3 contains 14 residues. With 5 bases removed from V and 0 bases from J, the gap between germline ends came to 11 bases. The germline V gene has CDR1 SGHRS and CDR2 YFSETQ. CDR3 protein: CASSTGSSNYGYTF. The CDR3 coding sequence is TGCGCCAGCAGTACAGGGTCTTCTAACTATGGCTACACCTTC. The whole variable domain, remainder taken from reference TRBV5-1 and TRBJ1-2, is KAGVTQTPRYLIKTRGQQVTLSCSPISGHRSVSWYQQTPGQGLQFLFEYFSETQRNKGNFPGRFSGRQFSNSRSEMNVSTLELGDSALYLCASSTGSSNYGYTFGSGTRLTVV.

The chain is built from TRBV6-1 and TRBJ1-2; D is undetermined. Deletions cut 1 base from V and 0 bases from J, with 9 bases between. The CDR3 covers 15 residues. CDR1 and CDR2 (germline): MNHNS, SASEGT. CDR3 region: CASSEVGLANYGYTF. The CDR3 nucleotides are TGTGCCAGCAGTGAAGTCGGATTAGCTAACTATGGCTACACCTTC.

V and J are TRBV5-1 and TRBJ2-2; 13 bases fit TRBD2. The CDR3 is 17 residues long. Per the germline V gene, CDR1 is SGHRS and CDR2 is YFSETQ. Trimming cost V 4 bases and J 5 bases; bases outside gene matches: 8. The CDR3 bases are TGCGCCAGCAGCCCAATCGGACTAGCGGGAGAAACCGGGGAGCTGTTTTTT. Encoded protein: CASSPIGLAGETGELFF.

This sequence joins TRBV7-6 and TRBJ2-2; a possible D gene is TRBD1 (5 bases). CDR3 length: 17 residues. V was trimmed by 6 bases and J by 7 bases, leaving 24 bases between them. CDR1 is SGHVS and CDR2 is FNYEAQ in the germline V gene. Written as DNA, the CDR3 is TGTGCCAGCAGGCCCCCCGGAGCTAGGGGATCGGACGGGGAGCTGTTTTTT. Its protein is CASRPPGARGSDGELFF.

Concerning this clone itself: Additional DNA sequences in this sample encode the identical CDR3. CDR3 DNA: TGTGCCAGCAGCTTAATTGCGGGAGGGCTTACAGATACGCAGTATTTT. Protein sequence: CASSLIAGGLTDTQYF. The V call is TRBV7-3, the J call TRBJ2-3, with 9 bases that match TRBD2. CDR3 size: 16 residues. The V gene end was trimmed by 1 base and the J gene end by 3 bases; junction bases not matched to a gene: 5. Germline-derived CDR1 and CDR2 are SGHTA and FQGTGA.